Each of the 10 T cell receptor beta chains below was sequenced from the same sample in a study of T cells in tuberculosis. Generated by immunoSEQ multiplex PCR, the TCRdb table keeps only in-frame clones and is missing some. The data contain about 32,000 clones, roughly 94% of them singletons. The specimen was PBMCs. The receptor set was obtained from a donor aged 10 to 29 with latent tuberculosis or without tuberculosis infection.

The DNA for the CDR3 is TGTGCCTGGAAAAAAGGTAGCGGGTGGAATGAGCAGTTCTTC. It is translated as CAWKKGSGWNEQFF. V gene TRBV30 combines with J gene TRBJ2-1, with 7 nucleotides matching TRBD2. The J segment lost 7 bases and the V segment lost 4 bases, leaving 10 bases of the junction unmatched. The CDR3 covers 14 residues. The germline V gene encodes CDR1 GTSNPN and CDR2 SVGIG (reference sequence).

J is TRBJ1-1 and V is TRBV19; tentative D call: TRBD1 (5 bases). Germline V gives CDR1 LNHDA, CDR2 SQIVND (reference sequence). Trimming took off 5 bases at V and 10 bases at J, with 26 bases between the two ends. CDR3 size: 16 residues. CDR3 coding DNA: TGTGCCAGTAGTCCACCTCAGCGGGGACCTTGGGTCGGAGCTTTCTTT. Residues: CASSPPQRGPWVGAFF.

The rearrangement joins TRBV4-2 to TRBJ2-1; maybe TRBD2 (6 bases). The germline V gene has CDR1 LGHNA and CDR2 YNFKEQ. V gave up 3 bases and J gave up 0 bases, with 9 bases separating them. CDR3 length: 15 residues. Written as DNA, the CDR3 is TGTGCCAGCAGCCAGGAGGGGAGCTCCTACAATGAGCAGTTCTTC. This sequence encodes CASSQEGSSYNEQFF.

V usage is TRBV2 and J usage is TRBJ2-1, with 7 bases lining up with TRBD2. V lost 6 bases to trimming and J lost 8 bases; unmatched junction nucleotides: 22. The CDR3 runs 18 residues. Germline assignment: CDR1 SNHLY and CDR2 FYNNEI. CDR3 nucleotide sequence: TGTGCCAGCAGGGTGTGGGGGAGGGGTCCCGCGGTTGTCTATGAGCAGTTCTTC. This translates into CASRVWGRGPAVVYEQFF.

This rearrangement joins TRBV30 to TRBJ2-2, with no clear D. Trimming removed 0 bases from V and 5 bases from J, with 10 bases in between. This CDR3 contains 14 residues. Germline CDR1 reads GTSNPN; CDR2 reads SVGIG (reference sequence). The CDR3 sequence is CAWSVLHPTGELFF. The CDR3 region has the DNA TGTGCCTGGAGTGTACTCCACCCGACCGGGGAGCTGTTTTTT.

The CDR3 sequence: CASSFGLAGSSYEQYF. The CDR3 DNA sequence: TGTGCCAGCAGCTTTGGACTAGCGGGTAGCTCCTACGAGCAGTACTTC. The chain employs TRBV7-2 and TRBJ2-7, with 11 bases fitting TRBD2. With 3 bases clipped from V and 0 bases from J, the junction kept 4 bases outside the gene matches. The CDR3 extends over 16 amino acids. The V gene's germline CDR1 is SGHTA and CDR2 FQGNSA.

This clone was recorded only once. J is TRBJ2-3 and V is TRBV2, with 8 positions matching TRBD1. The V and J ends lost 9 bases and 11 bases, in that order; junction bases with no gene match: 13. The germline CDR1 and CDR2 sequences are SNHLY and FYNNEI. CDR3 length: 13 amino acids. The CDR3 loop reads CASLGTGGVGQYF. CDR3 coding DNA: TGTGCCAGTCTAGGGACAGGCGGGGTAGGGCAGTATTTT.

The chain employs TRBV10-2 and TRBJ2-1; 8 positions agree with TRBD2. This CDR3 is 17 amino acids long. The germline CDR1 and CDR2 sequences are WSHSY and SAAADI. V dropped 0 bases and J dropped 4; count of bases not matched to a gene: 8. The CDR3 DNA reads TGCGCCAGCAGTGAGTCGTCTATTAGCGGGATGTACAATGAGCAGTTCTTC. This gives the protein CASSESSISGMYNEQFF.

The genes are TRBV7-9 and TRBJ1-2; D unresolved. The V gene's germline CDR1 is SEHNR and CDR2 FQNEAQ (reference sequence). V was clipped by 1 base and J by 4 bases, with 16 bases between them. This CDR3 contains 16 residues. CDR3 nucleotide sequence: TGTGCCAGCAGCTTAGTTGGCAGGCCCGCGTCCTATGGCTACACCTTC. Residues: CASSLVGRPASYGYTF.

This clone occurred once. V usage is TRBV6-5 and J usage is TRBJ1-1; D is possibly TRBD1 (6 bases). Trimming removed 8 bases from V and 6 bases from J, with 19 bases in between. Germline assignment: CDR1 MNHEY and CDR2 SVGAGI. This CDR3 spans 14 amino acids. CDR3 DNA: TGTGCCAGCGGAAGGGACCGGGGGGGCTCTGAAGCTTTCTTT. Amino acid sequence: CASGRDRGGSEAFF.